Here is one TCR beta chain with its context. Antigen unknown. Germline CDR1 is MDHEN and CDR2 is SYDVKM. The V gene lost 5 bases and the J gene lost 1 base, with 15 bases spanning the gap. The CDR3 runs to 17 residues. Second-dose intervals of approximately 4 or approximately 12 weeks were pooled. This entry comes from a study of T cell responses to AZD1222 COVID-19 vaccine. Whole-study results and caveats: Of spike-specific TCRs, nearly half reportedly target regions left unmutated in variants. Two AZD1222 administrations were followed by greater Spike-specific TCR breadth and depth. The peak T cell response came first, and repertoires were sampled only after it.

This table comes from immunoSEQ multiplex PCR, and its TCRdb copy is limited to in-frame clones, with some not included. The table records about 140,000 clones, around 91% of them present only once. This sequence originates from an adult who received the AZD1222 COVID-19 vaccine. The input for sequencing was peripheral blood, taken 28 days after the second AZD1222 dose. The rearrangement links TRBV28 to TRBJ1-6; possible D gene TRBD1, 6 bases. The chain's CDR3 is CASSPGTGASYNSPLHF. The CDR3 region has the DNA TGTGCCAGCAGTCCCGGTACGGGGGCGTCCTATAATTCACCCCTCCACTTT. Full variable domain (rest looked up from reference TRBV28 and TRBJ1-6): DVKVTQSSRYLVKRTGEKVFLECVQDMDHENMFWYRQDPGLGLRLIYFSYDVKMKEKGDIPEGYSVSREKKERFSLILESASTNQTSMYLCASSPGTGASYNSPLHFGNGTRLTVT.